This TCR beta chain was recovered during a study of low-dose radiotherapy and immunotherapy resistance in tumors. Study as a whole: Cohort 2 was treated with 1 Gy per fraction every two weeks, amounting to 13 Gy across 26 weeks.

This clonotype appeared many times. Described time point: before trial treatment. Donors received a regimen that comprised nivolumab, ipilimumab, aspirin, low-dose cyclophosphamide and low-dose radiotherapy. With a constant-region primer and a V-primer adapter, TCRs were subjected to approximately 18 PCR cycles of amplification. TCRdb re-called the reads through MiXCR, storing one row per CDR3 protein. The sample lists tens of thousands of distinct CDR3 sequences, 10% to 15% occurring once. This CDR3 has 14 residues. Looked up from germline, CDR1 is MDHEN and CDR2 is SYDVKM. Trimming pared 5 bases from V and 8 bases from J, leaving 15 bases between.

Sample: PBMCs, taken before treatment. The clonotype originates from a female donor with ovarian cancer. The gene calls are TRBV28 and TRBJ1-4; D is uncertain. DNA of the CDR3: TGTGCCAGCAGTACGCCGGGCGGTATAGAAAAACTGTTTTTT. Translation: CASSTPGGIEKLFF.